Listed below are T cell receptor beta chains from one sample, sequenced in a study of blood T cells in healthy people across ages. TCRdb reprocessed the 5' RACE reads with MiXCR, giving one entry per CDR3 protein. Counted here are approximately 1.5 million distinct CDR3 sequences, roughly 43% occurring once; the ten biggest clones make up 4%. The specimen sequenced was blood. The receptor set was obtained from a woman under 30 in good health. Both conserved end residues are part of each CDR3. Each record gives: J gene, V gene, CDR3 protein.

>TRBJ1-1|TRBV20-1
CSARDVWNTEAFF
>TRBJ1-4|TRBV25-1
CASSESGRINEKLFF
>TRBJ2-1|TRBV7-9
CASTSAGLYNEQFF
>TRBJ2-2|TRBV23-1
CASSRPGNTGELFF
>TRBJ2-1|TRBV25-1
CASSGLAGGRDEQFF
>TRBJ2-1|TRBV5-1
CASSLDRVAANEQFF
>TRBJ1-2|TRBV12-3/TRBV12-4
CARSPPEGAGYGYTF
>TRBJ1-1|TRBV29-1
CSVERGDAEAFF
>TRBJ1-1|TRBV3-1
CASSHQAAEAFF
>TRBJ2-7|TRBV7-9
CASSLDRVRYEQYF
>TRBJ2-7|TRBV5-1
CASSLRLGTPYNEQYF
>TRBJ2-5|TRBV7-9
CASSTTGVETQYF
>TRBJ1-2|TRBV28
CASSSGDQGALGGYTF
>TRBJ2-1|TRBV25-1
CASSVMGRTSGLSGGNEQFF
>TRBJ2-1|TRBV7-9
CASSLEARGRGNEQFF
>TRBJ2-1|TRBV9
CASSISGTSGYNEQFF